Shown below are 32 T cell receptor beta chains from a single sample sequenced in a study of T cells after posttransplantation cyclophosphamide (dated by TCRdb to 2016 to 2017). The method was the immunoSEQ multiplex PCR assay. TCRdb took this table from immuneACCESS and kept in-frame rearrangements with V and J called. Such tables lack part of the clones; where checked against another copy, unresolved V genes explain under half of the gap, and the rest is unexplained. In this sample the table shows thousands of clones, over 75% of which occur a single time. The ten top clones hold around 24% of the sample. The control cohort was ten or so patients given myeloablative marrow transplants with methotrexate plus a calcineurin inhibitor, sampled 1 year after transplant. Sequencing was performed on PBMCs, taken after an allogeneic stem cell transplant with a calcineurin inhibitor and methotrexate. These receptors all stem from a male patient between 35 and 55 years old who received an allogeneic stem cell transplant from an unrelated donor, was CMV-positive, and had chronic GVHD only. After a transplant, some T cells may be of graft donor origin.

The rearrangement joins TRBV19 to TRBJ2-2; D might be TRBD2 (6 bases). CDR1 and CDR2 (germline): LNHDA, SQIVND (reference sequence). V lost 7 bases, J lost 6 bases, and 12 bases lay in between. The CDR3 totals 13 residues. The CDR3 is CASMKWGAGELFF. DNA for the CDR3: TGTGCCAGTATGAAGTGGGGGGCCGGGGAGCTGTTTTTT. Full variable domain (remainder filled in from reference TRBV19 and TRBJ2-2): DGGITQSPKYLFRKEGQNVTLSCEQNLNHDAMYWYRQDPGQGLRLIYYSQIVNDFQKGDIAEGYSVSREKKESFPLTVTSAQKNPTAFYLCASMKWGAGELFFGEGSRLTVL.

V usage is TRBV6-1 and J usage is TRBJ2-5; possibly TRBD2 for D (5 bases). CDR3 length: 15 residues. CDR1 is MNHNS, CDR2 SASEGT, per germline. Trimming removed 1 base at V and 4 bases at J, with 13 bases between. CDR3 region: CASSEGLAFPETQYF. CDR3 bases: TGTGCCAGCAGTGAAGGGCTAGCCTTTCCAGAGACCCAGTACTTC.

The CDR3 sequence: CASRPGQSFYGYTF. CDR3 DNA sequence: TGTGCCAGCAGACCGGGACAGAGCTTCTATGGCTACACCTTC. The chain joins TRBV5-5 to TRBJ1-2; 7 bases fit TRBD1. Germline V CDR1 and CDR2: SGHKS, YYEKEE (reference sequence). The length of the CDR3 is 14 residues. J was trimmed by 4 bases and V by 5 bases; bases with no gene match: 8.

The V call is TRBV4-3, the J call TRBJ1-2; 8 bases are a match to TRBD1. Germline CDR1 LGHNA, CDR2 YSLEER. V lost 4 bases, J lost 5 bases, and 12 bases stayed unmatched. This CDR3 is 16 amino acids long. The DNA of the CDR3 is TGCGCCAGCAGCCCCGATTACTCAGGGGGCCTATATGGCTACACCTTC. The encoded protein is CASSPDYSGGLYGYTF.

This rearrangement joins TRBV29-1 to TRBJ2-7; D is ambiguous. Trimming removed 6 bases from V and 4 bases from J, with 7 bases in between. This CDR3 is 10 amino acids long. Germline V gene data show CDR1 as SQVTM and CDR2 as ANQGSEA. CDR3 in DNA: TGCAGCGTCCTATTATACGAGCAGTACTTC. This encodes CSVLLYEQYF.

This clone occurred a few times. This chain joins TRBV19 and TRBJ2-2; 16 nucleotides align to TRBD2. CDR1 is LNHDA, CDR2 SQIVND, per germline (reference sequence). This CDR3 spans 18 amino acids. Trimming took 5 bases from V and 1 from J; bases not matched to a gene: 4. CDR3 loop: CASSWGLAGGENTGELFF. CDR3 in DNA: TGTGCCAGTAGTTGGGGACTAGCGGGAGGGGAGAACACCGGGGAGCTGTTTTTT.

The chain has TRBV6-5 and TRBJ2-2; 9 positions match TRBD1. Trimming removed 9 bases from V and 6 bases from J; junction bases left unmatched: 8. Germline CDR1 MNHEY, CDR2 SVGAGI. The CDR3 spans 14 residues. The CDR3 protein is CARVHRGHAGELFF. CDR3 sequence (DNA): TGTGCCAGAGTCCACAGGGGGCATGCCGGGGAGCTGTTTTTT.

The gene calls are TRBV12-5 and TRBJ1-2, with D uncertain. Germline V CDR1 and CDR2: LGHNT, FRNRAP. V lost 7 bases and J 5 bases, leaving 11 bases between the germline ends. CDR3 size: 12 residues. CDR3: CASAGSGYGYTF. As DNA, the CDR3 is TGTGCTAGTGCCGGATCGGGGTATGGCTACACCTTC. Full variable domain (rest looked up from reference TRBV12-5 and TRBJ1-2): DARVTQTPRHKVTEMGQEVTMRCQPILGHNTVFWYRQTMMQGLELLAYFRNRAPLDDSGMPKDRFSAEMPDATLATLKIQPSEPRDSAVYFCASAGSGYGYTFGSGTRLTVV.

Only one count was recorded for this clone. The chain employs TRBV27 and TRBJ2-6; 7 bases match TRBD1. The germline CDR1 and CDR2 sequences are MNHEY and SMNVEV (reference sequence). This CDR3 spans 16 amino acids. With V trimmed by 5 bases and J by 4 bases, 8 bases remained unmatched. The chain's CDR3 is CASSPRQGYGANVLTF. The CDR3 bases are TGTGCCAGCAGTCCCCGACAGGGTTACGGGGCCAACGTCCTGACTTTC.

This clone was counted a single time. The chain uses TRBV4-1 and TRBJ1-2; D possibly corresponds to TRBD1 (6 bases). The CDR3 runs to 16 residues. Germline CDR1 and CDR2: MGHRA and YSYEKL. The V end was cut by 0 bases, the J end by 3 bases, with 14 bases between. The CDR3 here is CASSQDLGAGDYGYTF. In DNA form, the CDR3 reads TGCGCCAGCAGCCAAGATTTAGGGGCAGGGGACTATGGCTACACCTTC.

The rearrangement uses TRBV5-1 and TRBJ1-6, with D tentatively TRBD1 (5 bases). The germline gives CDR1 SGHRS, CDR2 YFSETQ. CDR3 length: 14 amino acids. The V end lost 5 bases, the J end lost 6 bases, and 12 bases lay between the germline ends. The CDR3 nucleotides read TGCGCCAGCAGACAGGCGAGTTTTAATTCACCCCTCCACTTT. Translated: CASRQASFNSPLHF.

V usage is TRBV10-2 and J usage is TRBJ2-7; 12 nucleotides agree with TRBD2. Trimming at V came to 10 bases and at J to 5 bases, leaving 9 bases not matched to a gene. There are 14 residues in the CDR3. Germline-derived CDR1 and CDR2 are WSHSY and SAAADI. The CDR3: CATLPGLAGNEQYF. The CDR3, as DNA: TGCGCCACCTTACCTGGACTAGCGGGAAACGAGCAGTACTTC.

The gene calls are TRBV6-5 and TRBJ2-1, with a tentative D call TRBD2 (5 bases). With 2 bases removed from V and 7 bases from J, the gap between germline ends came to 9 bases. The CDR3 sequence is 13 residues long. Germline CDR1 is MNHEY and CDR2 is SVGAGI. The CDR3 sequence is CASSYNSGNEQFF. The CDR3 coding sequence is TGTGCCAGCAGTTACAACTCGGGGAATGAGCAGTTCTTC.

This clone was seen once. This chain connects TRBV18 to TRBJ2-7, with 11 bases fitting TRBD2. This CDR3 has 15 residues. The trim removed 0 bases at V and 3 bases at J, leaving 1 base unmatched. In germline, CDR1 is KGHSH, CDR2 LQKENI. The CDR3 protein is CASSPPGTSGYEQYF. In nucleotides, the CDR3 is TGTGCCAGCTCACCACCTGGGACTAGCGGCTACGAGCAGTACTTC.

The chain uses TRBV6-5 and TRBJ2-2, with D possibly being TRBD1 (5 bases). CDR1 and CDR2 (germline): MNHEY, SVGAGI. Trimming took 8 bases from V and 7 from J, leaving 11 bases between them. CDR3 length equals 12 residues. CDR3 nucleotide sequence: TGTGCCAGCCTGGGGCGGAACGGGGAGCTGTTTTTT. Its protein is CASLGRNGELFF.

The chain is built from TRBV19 and TRBJ1-5; 10 positions match TRBD1. Germline trimming cut 5 bases from V and 4 bases from J; bases unmatched to any gene: 8. CDR3 length: 16 residues. CDR1 and CDR2 (germline): LNHDA, SQIVND (reference sequence). CDR3 sequence reads: CASSAFGTGENQPQHF. CDR3 sequence (DNA): TGTGCCAGTAGTGCCTTCGGGACAGGGGAAAATCAGCCCCAGCATTTT.

The gene calls are TRBV5-1 and TRBJ1-2; the D gene is possibly TRBD1 (5 bases). Germline V gene lookup returns CDR1 SGHRS and CDR2 YFSETQ. The V end was cut by 4 bases, the J end by 7 bases, with 20 bases between. CDR3 length: 15 residues. CDR3 in amino acids: CASSDTRGDWSGYTF. The CDR3 DNA follows: TGCGCCAGCAGCGACACTCGGGGGGACTGGAGTGGCTACACCTTC.

This clone was found once. The V gene is TRBV7-9, the J gene TRBJ2-4, with D perhaps TRBD1 (5 bases). Per the germline V gene, CDR1 is SEHNR and CDR2 is FQNEAQ (reference sequence). This CDR3 region has 12 residues. V gave up 5 bases and J gave up 6 bases, with 8 bases separating them. The CDR3 is CASSPQGNIQYF. CDR3 bases: TGTGCCAGCAGCCCCCAGGGAAACATTCAGTACTTC.

This clone was recorded only once. The chain couples TRBV7-3 to TRBJ2-1, with TRBD2 matching 14 bases. The CDR3 length is 21 residues. With V trimmed by 5 bases and J by 0 bases, 15 bases remained unmatched. Germline CDR1 and CDR2: SGHTA and FQGTGA. As DNA, the CDR3 is TGTGCCAGCAGCGCACCCGGGACTAGCGGGGGCCCTCCGGGCTCCTACAATGAGCAGTTCTTC. This gives the protein CASSAPGTSGGPPGSYNEQFF.

The gene calls are TRBV4-3 and TRBJ2-3; 9 nucleotides agree with TRBD2. CDR3 length: 17 amino acids. The ends lost 4 bases at V and 0 bases at J; junction bases unmatched: 8. Germline-derived CDR1 and CDR2 are LGHNA and YSLEER. CDR3 bases: TGCGCCAGCAGCCCTCGGGGTAGCGGGGGTAGCACAGATACGCAGTATTTT. Its protein product is CASSPRGSGGSTDTQYF.

Only a few counts were recorded for this clone. The CDR3 spells CASSIWGGGKTGELFF. The CDR3 bases are TGTGCCAGTAGTATTTGGGGAGGTGGGAAAACCGGGGAGCTGTTTTTT. The chain employs TRBV19 and TRBJ2-2, with D tentatively TRBD2 (6 bases). Germline V gene lookup returns CDR1 LNHDA and CDR2 SQIVND (reference sequence). The CDR3 is 16 residues long. Between the trimmed V and J ends, which lost 3 bases and 5 bases, there was a span of 16 bases.

V and J are TRBV6-5 and TRBJ1-1; D might be TRBD1 (6 bases). Germline-derived CDR1 and CDR2 are MNHEY and SVGAGI. V dropped 7 bases and J dropped 2 bases, with 14 bases sitting between them. This CDR3 has 14 residues. CDR3 sequence (DNA): TGTGCCAGCACCCGGGACACCCAAAACACTGAAGCTTTCTTT. This encodes CASTRDTQNTEAFF.

The chain combines TRBV7-9 with TRBJ1-5, with D possibly TRBD1 on 6 matching bases. The V gene lost 4 bases and the J gene lost 2 bases, with 15 bases spanning the gap. The CDR3 extends over 16 amino acids. CDR1 is SEHNR and CDR2 is FQNEAQ in the germline V gene (reference sequence). CDR3 coding DNA: TGTGCCAGCAGCTCGCCCGGACAGTCTGGCAATCAGCCCCAGCATTTT. It is translated as CASSSPGQSGNQPQHF.

The chain employs TRBV7-2 and TRBJ2-1; a weak D match, TRBD2 (6 bases). This CDR3 has 15 amino acids. With 1 base removed from V and 0 bases from J, the gap between germline ends came to 7 bases. Germline CDR1 and CDR2: SGHTA and FQGNSA. DNA for the CDR3: TGTGCCAGCAGCTTAGGCGGGAACTCCTACAATGAGCAGTTCTTC. Amino acid sequence: CASSLGGNSYNEQFF.

This clone was counted once. The V gene is TRBV19, the J gene TRBJ2-7; TRBD1 might be the D (5 bases). V was pared by 11 bases and J by 6 bases, with 17 bases between. Germline-derived CDR1 and CDR2 are LNHDA and SQIVND (reference sequence). This CDR3 comprises 12 residues. The CDR3 bases are TGTGCCGTTTCGTCAGGGATGGGCGAGCAGTACTTC. Amino acids: CAVSSGMGEQYF.

The rearrangement links TRBV30 to TRBJ1-2; tentatively, D is TRBD1 (5 bases). This CDR3 has 14 amino acids. Germline V gene sequence: CDR1 GTSNPN, CDR2 SVGIG (reference sequence). Trimming left V 0 bases short and J 3 bases short, with 11 bases between. CDR3 bases: TGTGCCTGGAGTGTAAGGGGAAGCGACTATGGCTACACCTTC. Protein: CAWSVRGSDYGYTF. The whole variable domain, remainder taken from reference TRBV30 and TRBJ1-2, is SQTIHQWPATLVQPVGSPLSLECTVEGTSNPNLYWYRQAAGRGLQLLFYSVGIGQISSEVPQNLSASRPQDRQFILSSKKLLLSDSGFYLCAWSVRGSDYGYTFGSGTRLTVV.

The sample holds a few counts of this clone. V is TRBV5-1 and J is TRBJ2-5, with D perhaps TRBD1 (6 bases). From germline, CDR1 is SGHRS and CDR2 YFSETQ. The CDR3 totals 13 residues. The ends were cut back, 1 base at V and 3 bases at J, with 7 bases in the middle. The chain's CDR3 is CASSLSGEETQYF. In DNA, the CDR3 is TGCGCCAGCAGCTTGTCAGGGGAAGAGACCCAGTACTTC.

The chain employs TRBV19 and TRBJ1-5; TRBD1 matches 7 bases. Germline CDR1 reads LNHDA; CDR2 reads SQIVND (reference sequence). V lost 5 bases to trimming and J lost 6 bases; unmatched junction nucleotides: 4. CDR3 size: 13 residues. This CDR3 is CASSGDSVQPQHF. In nucleotides, the CDR3 is TGTGCCAGTAGTGGGGACAGCGTTCAGCCCCAGCATTTT.

V gene TRBV11-2 combines with J gene TRBJ1-1; maybe TRBD1 (5 bases). In germline, CDR1 is SGHAT, CDR2 FQNNGV. V lost 8 bases and J 1 base, leaving 11 bases between the germline ends. CDR3 length equals 13 residues. CDR3 residues: CASGARANTEAFF. The CDR3 coding sequence is TGTGCCAGCGGGGCTAGGGCGAACACTGAAGCTTTCTTT.

The rearrangement links TRBV5-4 to TRBJ1-2; 8 nucleotides line up with TRBD1. Germline CDR1 SGHNT, CDR2 YYREEE (reference sequence). CDR3 length equals 15 residues. V was clipped by 0 bases and J by 6 bases; unmatched bases: 7. The CDR3 nucleotides read TGTGCCAGCAGCTTGGTTTCAGGGGGCGTGGATGGCTACACCTTC. Amino acid sequence: CASSLVSGGVDGYTF. Supplemented by reference TRBV5-4 and TRBJ1-2, the full variable domain reads ETGVTQSPTHLIKTRGQQVTLRCSSQSGHNTVSWYQQALGQGPQFIFQYYREEENGRGNFPPRFSGLQFPNYSSELNVNALELDDSALYLCASSLVSGGVDGYTFGSGTRLTVV.

As to this clone: Germline is not matched at one junction end, which may reflect a read error. The same CDR3 can be traced to other DNA sequences in this sample. The chain recombines TRBV7-9 with TRBJ2-7, with TRBD2 identical over 15 bases. From germline, CDR1 is SEHNR and CDR2 FQNEAQ (reference sequence). The CDR3 runs to 18 residues. The CDR3 region is CASSLAGLAGGPSGEQYF. The CDR3 DNA reads TGTGCCAGCAGCCTAGCAGGACTAGCGGGGGGGCCGTCTGGCGAGCAGTACTTC. The whole variable domain, remainder taken from reference TRBV7-9 and TRBJ2-7, is DTGVSQNPRHKITKRGQNVTFRCDPISEHNRLYWYRQTLGQGPEFLTYFQNEAQLEKSRLLSDRFSAERPKGSFSTLEIQRTEQGDSAMYLCASSLAGLAGGPSGEQYFGPGTRLTVT.

In this sample, this clone turned up a few times. This rearrangement joins TRBV28 to TRBJ1-1; D unresolved. CDR3 length: 14 residues. Trimming removed 3 bases at V and 7 bases at J, with 15 bases between. CDR1 is MDHEN and CDR2 is SYDVKM in the germline V gene. The CDR3 nucleotides are TGTGCCAGCAGTTTTCTCGGGTCTTTGGGTGAAGCTTTCTTT. Amino acid sequence: CASSFLGSLGEAFF.